The 11 T cell receptor beta chains below come from one sample, sequenced in a study of T cell responses to AZD1222 COVID-19 vaccine (dated by TCRdb to 2020 to 2023). The library was built by means of the immunoSEQ multiplex PCR assay. TCRdb re-hosts the immuneACCESS table, in-frame sequences only. Its copies lack some clones; in the studies checked, an unresolved V gene accounts for under half of them, and the cause for the rest is not known. This sample lists around 120,000 clones; 80% to 90% were detected once. Together, the top ten hold 3% to 4.5% of the sample. The meaning of the sample's time point label: baseline before first vaccination. What the treatment or condition label conveys for this sample: meningococcal conjugate vaccine given as trial control. The input for sequencing was peripheral blood, taken on day 0 of MenACWY control vaccination. Receptor source: an adult in good health.

The gene calls are TRBV2 and TRBJ2-4; no definite D call. With 6 bases removed from V and 4 bases from J, the gap between germline ends came to 10 bases. Germline CDR1 is SNHLY and CDR2 is FYNNEI. This CDR3 has 13 amino acids. The CDR3 protein is CASSSDGKNIQYF. Here the CDR3 DNA reads TGTGCCAGCAGCTCGGACGGTAAAAACATTCAGTACTTC.

The chain carries TRBV4-1 and TRBJ2-3, with 9 bases matching TRBD2. The germline CDR1 and CDR2 sequences are MGHRA and YSYEKL. The CDR3 runs to 17 residues. V dropped 4 bases and J dropped 0; count of bases not matched to a gene: 8. The CDR3 nucleotides are TGCGCCAGCAGCCTATTTGCGGGGGGGGCGAGCACAGATACGCAGTATTTT. Its translation is CASSLFAGGASTDTQYF.

In this sample, this clone turned up once. The rearrangement links TRBV11-2 to TRBJ2-1; tentatively, D is TRBD2 (6 bases). Germline V lookup: CDR1 SGHAT, CDR2 FQNNGV. V lost 1 base and J 0 bases, leaving 10 bases between the germline ends. This CDR3 is 16 amino acids long. The CDR3 region has the DNA TGTGCCAGCAGCTTAGGCGGGACGGACTCCTACAATGAGCAGTTCTTC. This gives the protein CASSLGGTDSYNEQFF.

This chain joins TRBV4-2 and TRBJ2-3; no reliable D call. V was shortened by 0 bases and J by 2 bases, with 18 bases between the two germline ends. Looked up from germline, CDR1 is LGHNA and CDR2 is YNFKEQ. CDR3 length: 18 amino acids. Here the CDR3 DNA reads TGTGCCAGCAGCCAAGATGATGTAAGTTTACGGGTCACAGATACGCAGTATTTT. Residues: CASSQDDVSLRVTDTQYF.

The chain recombines TRBV14 with TRBJ1-6; the match to TRBD1 covers 7 bases. The germline CDR1 and CDR2 sequences are SGHDN and FVKESK. The trim removed 2 bases at V and 3 bases at J, leaving 7 bases unmatched. This CDR3 has 17 residues. The CDR3 loop is CASSQPDRRGYNSPLHF. The CDR3 region has the DNA TGTGCCAGCAGCCAACCGGACAGGAGAGGCTATAATTCACCCCTCCACTTT. The complete variable domain, with remaining parts taken from reference TRBV14 and TRBJ1-6, reads EAGVTQFPSHSVIEKGQTVTLRCDPISGHDNLYWYRRVMGKEIKFLLHFVKESKQDESGMPNNRFLAERTGGTYSTLKVQPAELEDSGVYFCASSQPDRRGYNSPLHFGNGTRLTVT.

The V and J genes are TRBV29-1 and TRBJ2-7, with TRBD1 as a possible D gene (5 bases). Germline loops: CDR1 SQVTM, CDR2 ANQGSEA. The length of the CDR3 is 15 residues. Trimming left V 3 bases short and J 1 base short, with 16 bases between. This chain's CDR3 is CSVDWRQGGSYEQYF. In DNA, the CDR3 is TGCAGCGTTGATTGGCGGCAGGGTGGGTCCTACGAGCAGTACTTC.

The gene calls are TRBV7-9 and TRBJ2-1, with 11 bases identical to TRBD2. The CDR3 runs to 17 residues. The V gene end was trimmed by 5 bases and the J gene end by 4 bases; junction bases not matched to a gene: 10. Germline CDR1 reads SEHNR; CDR2 reads FQNEAQ (reference sequence). The CDR3 coding sequence is TGTGCCAGCAGCCCCCGACTAGCGGGGAGTACATACAATGAGCAGTTCTTC. It encodes CASSPRLAGSTYNEQFF.

The chain links TRBV5-8 to TRBJ2-3; 7 bases agree with TRBD1. V shed 4 bases, J shed 1 base, and the junction held 6 bases outside the gene matches. Germline CDR1 is SGHTS and CDR2 is YDEGEE. The CDR3 consists of 15 residues. The CDR3 nucleotides are TGTGCCAGCAGCCTAGGACAGGCCCGCACAGATACGCAGTATTTT. It encodes CASSLGQARTDTQYF.

The V and J genes are TRBV3-1 (or the pseudogene TRBV3-2) and TRBJ1-2, with D perhaps TRBD1 (6 bases). CDR1 is LGHDT and CDR2 is YNNKEL in the germline V gene (reference sequence). V lost 0 bases and J lost 14, with 16 bases in between. The CDR3 loop spans 13 amino acids. As DNA, the CDR3 is TGTGCCAGCAGCCAAGATATGAGAGGACAGAAGACCTTC. Amino acids: CASSQDMRGQKTF.

The chain has TRBV29-1 and TRBJ1-1; D ambiguous. Germline CDR1 is SQVTM and CDR2 is ANQGSEA. V was pared by 4 bases and J by 0 bases, with 15 bases between. The CDR3 is 15 residues long. The CDR3 sequence is CSVGWGGGMNTEAFF. CDR3 DNA sequence: TGCAGCGTTGGCTGGGGAGGAGGGATGAACACTGAAGCTTTCTTT. The variable domain in full, completed from reference TRBV29-1 and TRBJ1-1, reads SAVISQKPSRDICQRGTSLTIQCQVDSQVTMMFWYRQQPGQSLTLIATANQGSEATYESGFVIDKFPISRPNLTFSTLTVSNMSPEDSSIYLCSVGWGGGMNTEAFFGQGTRLTVV.

The genes are TRBV7-2 and TRBJ2-7, with a weak D call TRBD1 (6 bases). The CDR3 is 13 amino acids. Germline lookup yields CDR1 SGHTA and CDR2 FQGNSA. V was clipped by 8 bases and J by 3 bases, with 14 bases between them. In nucleotides, the CDR3 is TGTGCCAGCTTGGACAGTCCCAGCTACGAGCAGTACTTC. Encoded protein: CASLDSPSYEQYF. Full variable domain (remainder filled in from reference TRBV7-2 and TRBJ2-7): GAGVSQSPSNKVTEKGKDVELRCDPISGHTALYWYRQSLGQGLEFLIYFQGNSAPDKSGLPSDRFSAERTGGSVSTLTIQRTQQEDSAVYLCASLDSPSYEQYFGPGTRLTVT.